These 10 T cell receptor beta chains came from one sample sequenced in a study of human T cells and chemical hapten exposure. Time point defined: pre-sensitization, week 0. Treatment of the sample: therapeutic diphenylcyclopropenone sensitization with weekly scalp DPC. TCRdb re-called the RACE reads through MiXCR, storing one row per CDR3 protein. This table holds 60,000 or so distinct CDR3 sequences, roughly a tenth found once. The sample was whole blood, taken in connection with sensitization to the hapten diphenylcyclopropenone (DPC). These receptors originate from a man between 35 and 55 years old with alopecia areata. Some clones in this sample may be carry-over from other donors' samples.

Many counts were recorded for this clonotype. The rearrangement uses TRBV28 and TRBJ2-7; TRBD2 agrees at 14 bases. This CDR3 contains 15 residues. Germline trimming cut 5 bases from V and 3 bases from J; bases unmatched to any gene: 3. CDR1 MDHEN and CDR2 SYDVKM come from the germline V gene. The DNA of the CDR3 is TGTGCCAGCAGTGAGACTAGCGGGAGGGACTACGAGCAGTACTTC. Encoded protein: CASSETSGRDYEQYF.

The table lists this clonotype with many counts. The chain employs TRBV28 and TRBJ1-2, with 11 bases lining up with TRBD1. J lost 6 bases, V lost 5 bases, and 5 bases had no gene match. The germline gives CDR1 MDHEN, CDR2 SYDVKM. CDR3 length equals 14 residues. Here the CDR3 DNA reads TGTGCCAGCAGTACCGGGACAGGGGGAAATGGCTACACCTTC. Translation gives CASSTGTGGNGYTF.

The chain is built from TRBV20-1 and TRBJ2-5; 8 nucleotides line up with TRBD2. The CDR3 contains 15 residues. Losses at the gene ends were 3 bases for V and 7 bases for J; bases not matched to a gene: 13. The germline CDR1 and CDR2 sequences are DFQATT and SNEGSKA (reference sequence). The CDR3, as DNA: TGCAGTGCTAGTCGGGGGGGGCGTGATGGAGGGACCCAGTACTTC. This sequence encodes CSASRGGRDGGTQYF.

The CDR3 nucleotides read TGTGCCAGCAGCTTCGGCCCGGGACCTCTAGTAGGCGAGCAGTACTTC. Translation: CASSFGPGPLVGEQYF. The chain uses TRBV11-2 and TRBJ2-7; D is tentatively TRBD1 or TRBD2 (5 bases each). The germline CDR1 and CDR2 sequences are SGHAT and FQNNGV. V lost 3 bases, J lost 6 bases, and 21 bases lay in between. The CDR3 totals 16 residues.

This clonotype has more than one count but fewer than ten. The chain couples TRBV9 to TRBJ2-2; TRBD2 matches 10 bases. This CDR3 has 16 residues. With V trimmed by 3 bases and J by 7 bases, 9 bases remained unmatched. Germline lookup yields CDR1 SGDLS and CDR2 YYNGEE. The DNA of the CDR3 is TGTGCCAGCAGCGCACCGGGACTAGCGACGAACGGGGAGCTGTTTTTT. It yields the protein CASSAPGLATNGELFF. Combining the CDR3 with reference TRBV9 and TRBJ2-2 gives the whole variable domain DSGVTQTPKHLITATGQRVTLRCSPRSGDLSVYWYQQSLDQGLQFLIQYYNGEERAKGNILERFSAQQFPDLHSELNLSSLELGDSALYFCASSAPGLATNGELFFGEGSRLTVL.

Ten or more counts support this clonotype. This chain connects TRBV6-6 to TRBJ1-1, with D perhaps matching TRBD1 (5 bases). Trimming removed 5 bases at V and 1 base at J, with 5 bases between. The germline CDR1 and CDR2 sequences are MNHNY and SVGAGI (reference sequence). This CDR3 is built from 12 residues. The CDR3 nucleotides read TGTGCCAGCAGTCAGGGGAACACTGAAGCTTTCTTT. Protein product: CASSQGNTEAFF.

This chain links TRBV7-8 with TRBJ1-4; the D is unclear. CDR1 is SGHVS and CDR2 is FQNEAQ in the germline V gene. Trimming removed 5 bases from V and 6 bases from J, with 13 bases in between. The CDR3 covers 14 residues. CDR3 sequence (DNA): TGTGCCAGCAGCCTCTTCAGCCAGGATGAAAAACTGTTTTTT. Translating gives CASSLFSQDEKLFF.

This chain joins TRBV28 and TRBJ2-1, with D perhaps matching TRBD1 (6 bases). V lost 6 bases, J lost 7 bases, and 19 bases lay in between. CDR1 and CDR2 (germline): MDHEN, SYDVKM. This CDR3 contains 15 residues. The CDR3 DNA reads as TGTGCCAGCAGATTCCTACCGGGACACCAAAATGAGCAGTTCTTC. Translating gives CASRFLPGHQNEQFF. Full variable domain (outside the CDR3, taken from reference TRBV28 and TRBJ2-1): DVKVTQSSRYLVKRTGEKVFLECVQDMDHENMFWYRQDPGLGLRLIYFSYDVKMKEKGDIPEGYSVSREKKERFSLILESASTNQTSMYLCASRFLPGHQNEQFFGPGTRLTVL.

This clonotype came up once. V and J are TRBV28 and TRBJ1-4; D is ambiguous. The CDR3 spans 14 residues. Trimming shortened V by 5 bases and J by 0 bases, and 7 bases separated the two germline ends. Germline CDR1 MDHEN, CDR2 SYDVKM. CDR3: CASSPGSTNEKLFF. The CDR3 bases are TGTGCCAGCAGTCCAGGATCAACTAATGAAAAACTGTTTTTT.

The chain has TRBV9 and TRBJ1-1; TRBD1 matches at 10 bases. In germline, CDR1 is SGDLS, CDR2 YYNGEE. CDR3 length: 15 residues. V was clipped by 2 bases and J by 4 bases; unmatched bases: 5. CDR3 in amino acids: CASSVRDRGSTEAFF. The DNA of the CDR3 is TGTGCCAGCAGCGTCCGGGACAGGGGTAGCACTGAAGCTTTCTTT.